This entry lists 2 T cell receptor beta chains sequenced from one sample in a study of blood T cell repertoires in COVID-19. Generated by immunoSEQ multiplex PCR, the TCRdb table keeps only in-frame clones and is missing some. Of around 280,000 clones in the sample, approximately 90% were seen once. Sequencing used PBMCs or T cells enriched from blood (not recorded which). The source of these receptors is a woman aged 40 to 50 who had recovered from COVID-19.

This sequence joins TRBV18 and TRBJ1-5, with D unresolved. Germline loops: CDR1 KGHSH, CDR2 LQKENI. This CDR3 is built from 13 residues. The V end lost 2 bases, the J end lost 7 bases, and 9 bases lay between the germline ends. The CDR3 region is CASSPGELQPQHF. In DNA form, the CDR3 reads TGTGCCAGCTCACCAGGGGAGCTGCAGCCCCAGCATTTT. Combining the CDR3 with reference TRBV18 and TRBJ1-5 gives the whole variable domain NAGVMQNPRHLVRRRGQEARLRCSPMKGHSHVYWYRQLPEEGLKFMVYLQKENIIDESGMPKERFSAEFPKEGPSILRIQQVVRGDSAAYFCASSPGELQPQHFGDGTRLSIL.

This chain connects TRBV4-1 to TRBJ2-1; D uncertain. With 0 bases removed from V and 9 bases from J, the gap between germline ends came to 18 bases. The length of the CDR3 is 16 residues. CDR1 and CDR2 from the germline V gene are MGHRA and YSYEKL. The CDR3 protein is CASSQDRFVPSGEQFF. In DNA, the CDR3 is TGCGCCAGCAGCCAAGATCGGTTCGTCCCGTCTGGTGAGCAGTTCTTC.